The clone carrying this T cell receptor (beta chain) was counted only a few times. Its antigen is as yet unknown. The data were obtained in a study of T cells in Graves' hyperthyroidism and ophthalmopathy. Trimming shortened V by 6 bases and J by 4 bases, and 18 bases separated the two germline ends. The CDR3 is 15 amino acids. Study-wide results and caveats: In the blood, most expanded thyroid clonotypes above 0.001 appeared as well. A model using 13 V-J features told ophthalmopathy apart from stable hyperthyroidism.

TCR beta CDR3 regions were amplified from RNA transcripts. The HTBI primer set drove a first-round RT-PCR of the TCR CDR3. TCRdb ran MiXCR on the multiplex PCR reads and lists one entry per CDR3 protein. The sample consists of 250,000 to 300,000 distinct CDR3 sequences, roughly 15% of them appearing once. This sequence joins TRBV12-3 or TRBV12-4 and TRBJ1-1; possible D gene TRBD1, 5 bases. The receptor comes from a woman in her thirties or forties with Graves' hyperthyroidism. The sample taken for sequencing was blood. CDR3 loop: CASSRFGQGSTEAFF. In DNA form, the CDR3 reads TGTGCCAGCAGCCGGTTTGGGCAGGGAAGCACTGAAGCTTTCTTT.